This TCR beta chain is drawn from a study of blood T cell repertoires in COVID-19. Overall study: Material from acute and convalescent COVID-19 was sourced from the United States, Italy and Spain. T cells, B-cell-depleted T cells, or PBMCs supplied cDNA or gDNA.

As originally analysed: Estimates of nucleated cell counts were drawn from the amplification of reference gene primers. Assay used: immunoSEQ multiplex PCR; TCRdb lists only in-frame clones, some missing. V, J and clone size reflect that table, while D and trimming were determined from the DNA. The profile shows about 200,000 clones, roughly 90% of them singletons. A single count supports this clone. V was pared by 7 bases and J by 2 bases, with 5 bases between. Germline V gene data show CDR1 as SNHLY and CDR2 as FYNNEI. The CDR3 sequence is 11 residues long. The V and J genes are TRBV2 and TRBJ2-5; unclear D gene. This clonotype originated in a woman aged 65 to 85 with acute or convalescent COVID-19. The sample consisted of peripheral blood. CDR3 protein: CASTFQETQYF. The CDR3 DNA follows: TGTGCCAGCACTTTTCAAGAGACCCAGTACTTC.